The next 10 T cell receptor beta chains were all read from a single sample in a study of T cells in tuberculosis. Generated by immunoSEQ multiplex PCR, the TCRdb table keeps only in-frame clones and is missing some. The table lists about 24,000 clones, around 95% of them singletons. The sequenced sample was PBMCs. The receptor set was obtained from a donor aged 10-29 years with latent tuberculosis or without tuberculosis infection.

The chain is built from TRBV10-1 and TRBJ2-1; no firm D call. V lost 6 bases and J 6 bases, leaving 6 bases between the germline ends. Germline V gene lookup returns CDR1 WNHNN and CDR2 SYGVQD (reference sequence). The CDR3 contains 11 residues. The CDR3 DNA reads as TGCGCCAGCAGCCCCGGCAATGAGCAGTTCTTC. As protein: CASSPGNEQFF.

In nucleotides, the CDR3 is TGTGCCAGCTCACCGGCCGACAGCTCCTACGAGCAGTACTTC. It yields the protein CASSPADSSYEQYF. The rearrangement uses TRBV18 and TRBJ2-7, with a weak D call TRBD1 (5 bases). With 3 bases removed from V and 0 bases from J, the gap between germline ends came to 9 bases. The CDR3 sequence is 14 residues long. Looked up from germline, CDR1 is KGHSH and CDR2 is LQKENI.

This chain joins TRBV11-2 and TRBJ1-2, with 12 bases identical to TRBD1. Germline lookup yields CDR1 SGHAT and CDR2 FQNNGV. CDR3 length: 15 amino acids. Trimming cost V 4 bases and J 8 bases; bases outside gene matches: 8. The CDR3 DNA reads as TGTGCCAGCAGCTCTAGGGACAGGGGGCCGCGGGGCTACACCTTC. Protein: CASSSRDRGPRGYTF.

The J gene is TRBJ1-4, the V gene TRBV5-1, with D possibly matching TRBD1 (6 bases). The CDR3 extends over 14 amino acids. The V gene's germline CDR1 is SGHRS and CDR2 YFSETQ. The V end was cut by 4 bases, the J end by 6 bases, with 13 bases between. CDR3 nucleotide sequence: TGCGCCAGCAGCCCAGGGGCTGCCGATGAAAAACTGTTTTTT. Its protein is CASSPGAADEKLFF.

The J gene is TRBJ2-1, the V gene TRBV5-1; D remains unclear. The CDR3 is 14 amino acids. Trimming pared 6 bases from V and 6 bases from J, leaving 16 bases between. CDR1 SGHRS and CDR2 YFSETQ come from the germline V gene. The CDR3 here is CASTPVPPGNEQFF. CDR3 nucleotides: TGCGCCAGCACCCCCGTTCCCCCCGGCAATGAGCAGTTCTTC.

The chain links TRBV19 to TRBJ2-3; D possibly corresponds to TRBD2 (5 bases). V lost 7 bases and J lost 5, with 13 bases in between. Germline V gives CDR1 LNHDA, CDR2 SQIVND (reference sequence). This CDR3 region has 13 residues. CDR3 amino acids: CASTRAEVDTQYF. The CDR3 bases are TGTGCCAGTACCCGGGCGGAGGTAGATACGCAGTATTTT.

V usage is TRBV7-9 and J usage is TRBJ2-1, with D maybe TRBD2 (7 bases). Trimming took 7 bases from V and 6 from J, leaving 16 bases between them. The CDR3 has 14 amino acids. Germline assignment: CDR1 SEHNR and CDR2 FQNEAQ (reference sequence). This chain's CDR3 is CASTPRGRINEQFF. In nucleotides, the CDR3 is TGTGCCAGCACCCCGCGGGGGCGAATCAATGAGCAGTTCTTC.

The V call is TRBV11-3, the J call TRBJ2-3, with D tentatively TRBD2 (6 bases). The CDR3 covers 16 residues. CDR1 and CDR2 (germline): SGHNT, YENEEA. Between the trimmed V and J ends, which lost 0 bases and 4 bases, there was a span of 14 bases. CDR3 DNA sequence: TGTGCCAGCAGCTTAGATGGGGGGTCCGGGGCAGATACGCAGTATTTT. Its translation: CASSLDGGSGADTQYF. Filled out from reference TRBV11-3 and TRBJ2-3, the complete variable domain reads EAGVVQSPRYKIIEKKQPVAFWCNPISGHNTLYWYLQNLGQGPELLIRYENEEAVDDSQLPKDRFSAERLKGVDSTLKIQPAELGDSAVYLCASSLDGGSGADTQYFGPGTRLTVL.

The V gene is TRBV5-6, the J gene TRBJ2-3; TRBD2 aligns across 9 bases. Germline V gene sequence: CDR1 SGHDT, CDR2 YYEEEE. Losses at the gene ends were 2 bases for V and 3 bases for J; bases not matched to a gene: 7. This CDR3 spans 16 amino acids. The chain's CDR3 is CASSLGLAGLTDTQYF. As DNA, the CDR3 is TGTGCCAGCAGCTTAGGGCTAGCGGGGCTAACAGATACGCAGTATTTT.

J is TRBJ1-1 and V is TRBV18, with D possibly being TRBD1 (6 bases). The CDR3 runs to 16 residues. V was trimmed by 3 bases and J by 1 base, leaving 15 bases between them. CDR1 and CDR2 from the germline V gene are KGHSH and LQKENI. The CDR3: CASSPRRQAGNTEAFF. The DNA for the CDR3 is TGTGCCAGCTCACCCCGTCGACAGGCAGGGAACACTGAAGCTTTCTTT.